This T cell receptor (beta chain) is from a study of identical twins. The CDR3 has 18 residues. CDR1 and CDR2 from the germline V gene are MNHNS and SASEGT. The ends were cut back, 1 base at V and 2 bases at J, with 21 bases in the middle. On this clonotype itself: Antigen unknown.

MiXCR, applied by TCRdb to the 5' RACE reads, yields one record per CDR3 protein. The table has 1.5 million to 2 million distinct CDR3 sequences, around 33% seen once. Study observations and caveats: While abundant cord blood beta clonotypes carried fewer insertions, memory repertoires showed no such pattern. Out-of-frame alpha sequences shared by twins showed excess low generation probability.

Sequences were obtained from cord blood. The chain links TRBV6-1 to TRBJ2-7, with D unresolved. The sequence was obtained from a newborn girl in good health. The DNA of the CDR3 is TGTGCCAGCAGTGAAGTATTAGTTATTGCGGTTGGGGCCTACGAGCAGTACTTC. This translates into CASSEVLVIAVGAYEQYF.